This T cell receptor beta chain was sequenced during a study of cytomegalovirus exposure and HLA in healthy donors. Regarding the study as a whole: Later on, a genetic analysis was performed. It linked a missense variant in DCLRE1C with V- and J-gene trimming of TCR beta.

The CDR3 contains 15 residues. Germline V lookup: CDR1 SGDLS, CDR2 YYNGEE. With V trimmed by 2 bases and J by 2 bases, 5 bases remained unmatched. The PCR was carried out with 60 Vbeta primers and 13 Jbeta primers. This table comes from immunoSEQ multiplex PCR, and its TCRdb copy is limited to in-frame clones, with some not included. The sample has some 120,000 clones; the top ten hold approximately 0.99%. Unrecorded immune exposure was likely among donors, who were nominally healthy when sampled. Of note for this clone: Its antigen is still unknown.

This sequence joins TRBV9 and TRBJ2-3; 7 bases match TRBD1. The TCR was taken from a man aged 18-30 years in good health and CMV-seronegative. The specimen was PBMCs. The chain's CDR3 is CASSVQGVDTDTQYF. DNA of the CDR3: TGTGCCAGCAGCGTTCAGGGGGTAGACACAGATACGCAGTATTTT.